Listed below are T cell receptor beta chains from one sample, sequenced in a study of T-cell reconstitution after alpha-beta-depleted transplantation in children. Each CDR3 protein is one row after TCRdb ran MiXCR on the PCR reads. The sample yields around 200,000 distinct CDR3 sequences, about 6.8% seen once. The sequenced sample was PBMCs from the stem cell graft donor, obtained from the stem cell graft. The source is a human donor who donated a stem cell graft to a child with Wiskott-Aldrich syndrome. CDR3s include the opening cysteine and the closing phenylalanine or tryptophan. Each record gives: D gene, V gene, CDR3 length, CDR3 protein. The D gene is left open where the match is weak.

d_call: NA; v_call: TRBV12-3/TRBV12-4; cdr3_length: 14; cdr3_aa: CASSLGPPESPLHF
d_call: NA; v_call: TRBV7-9; cdr3_length: 12; cdr3_aa: CASSRGAGELFF
d_call: NA; v_call: TRBV5-1; cdr3_length: 17; cdr3_aa: CASSLALGTTGADTQYF
d_call: NA; v_call: TRBV7-2; cdr3_length: 14; cdr3_aa: CASSPERLRNEQFF
d_call: NA; v_call: TRBV3-1; cdr3_length: 14; cdr3_aa: CASSHRDKIYEQYF
d_call: NA; v_call: TRBV30; cdr3_length: 13; cdr3_aa: CAWSRFSYNEQFF
d_call: NA; v_call: TRBV7-6; cdr3_length: 12; cdr3_aa: CASRATDGTQYF
d_call: NA; v_call: TRBV28; cdr3_length: 14; cdr3_aa: CASSYLPEGRTQYF
d_call: NA; v_call: TRBV12-3/TRBV12-4; cdr3_length: 12; cdr3_aa: CASSLTASPQHF
d_call: NA; v_call: TRBV20-1; cdr3_length: 15; cdr3_aa: CSAGRQESGANVLTF
d_call: NA; v_call: TRBV5-1; cdr3_length: 12; cdr3_aa: CASSFELQEQFF
d_call: NA; v_call: TRBV20-1; cdr3_length: 14; cdr3_aa: CSAITMEENYGYTF
d_call: TRBD1; v_call: TRBV18; cdr3_length: 16; cdr3_aa: CASSPRQGNSNQPQHF
d_call: NA; v_call: TRBV10-3; cdr3_length: 13; cdr3_aa: CAISEILEVIEYF
d_call: NA; v_call: TRBV30; cdr3_length: 15; cdr3_aa: CAWNLDRSGANVLTF
d_call: NA; v_call: TRBV7-2; cdr3_length: 15; cdr3_aa: CASSPDRTRSYEQYF
d_call: TRBD2; v_call: TRBV20-1; cdr3_length: 18; cdr3_aa: CCAGEGRAVYGFTGEQYF
d_call: TRBD2; v_call: TRBV4-1; cdr3_length: 15; cdr3_aa: CASSQEGLVAGELFF
d_call: NA; v_call: TRBV20-1; cdr3_length: 14; cdr3_aa: CSARGRTWDNEQFF
d_call: TRBD1; v_call: TRBV7-8; cdr3_length: 15; cdr3_aa: CASSYRDSWSDTQYF
d_call: NA; v_call: TRBV20-1; cdr3_length: 14; cdr3_aa: CSARDSGAYYGYTF
d_call: NA; v_call: TRBV3-1; cdr3_length: 16; cdr3_aa: CASSHRGGRERRGYTF
d_call: TRBD2; v_call: TRBV4-3; cdr3_length: 19; cdr3_aa: CASSQDSAASGSITDTQYF
d_call: NA; v_call: TRBV29-1; cdr3_length: 14; cdr3_aa: CSVDVGPMNTEAFF
d_call: NA; v_call: TRBV18; cdr3_length: 13; cdr3_aa: CASSPGQDNEQFF
d_call: NA; v_call: TRBV6-1; cdr3_length: 14; cdr3_aa: CASSDWDPRYEQYF
d_call: NA; v_call: TRBV3-1; cdr3_length: 13; cdr3_aa: CASSQVWDSPLHF
d_call: NA; v_call: TRBV7-2; cdr3_length: 14; cdr3_aa: CASSSTAGNTEAFF
d_call: NA; v_call: TRBV7-6; cdr3_length: 13; cdr3_aa: CASSLIVQETQYF
d_call: NA; v_call: TRBV29-1; cdr3_length: 12; cdr3_aa: CSVDTGGDEQYF
d_call: NA; v_call: TRBV12-3/TRBV12-4; cdr3_length: 13; cdr3_aa: CASSLFRVDTQYF
d_call: TRBD1; v_call: TRBV27; cdr3_length: 16; cdr3_aa: CASSYHPWTGGSAIYF
d_call: NA; v_call: TRBV20-1; cdr3_length: 14; cdr3_aa: CSAETHRDGNTIYF
d_call: TRBD1; v_call: TRBV7-2; cdr3_length: 15; cdr3_aa: CASSLESGQGNGYTF
d_call: NA; v_call: TRBV29-1; cdr3_length: 13; cdr3_aa: CSVGTWTEETQYF
d_call: NA; v_call: TRBV20-1; cdr3_length: 12; cdr3_aa: CSARGSGSEQFF
d_call: TRBD1; v_call: TRBV5-5; cdr3_length: 18; cdr3_aa: CASSLEGARQIGRNEQFF
d_call: NA; v_call: TRBV10-3; cdr3_length: 14; cdr3_aa: CAITKGGTGNTIYF
d_call: NA; v_call: TRBV2; cdr3_length: 13; cdr3_aa: CASNGRNTGELFF
d_call: NA; v_call: TRBV21-1; cdr3_length: 16; cdr3_aa: CASSKGSGYTHNEQFF
d_call: NA; v_call: TRBV5-1; cdr3_length: 17; cdr3_aa: CASSPEGARLRIGELFF
d_call: TRBD2; v_call: TRBV27; cdr3_length: 16; cdr3_aa: CASSLSGRGSYNEQFF
d_call: NA; v_call: TRBV5-6; cdr3_length: 16; cdr3_aa: CASRNPALPSTDTQYF
d_call: TRBD1; v_call: TRBV6-5; cdr3_length: 15; cdr3_aa: CASIKADRTNEKLFF
d_call: NA; v_call: TRBV19; cdr3_length: 14; cdr3_aa: CASSIPPNTGELFF
d_call: NA; v_call: TRBV15; cdr3_length: 14; cdr3_aa: CATELRYGGNEQFF
d_call: TRBD1; v_call: TRBV5-1; cdr3_length: 14; cdr3_aa: CASSLEVTGVRLHF
d_call: NA; v_call: TRBV12-3/TRBV12-4; cdr3_length: 20; cdr3_aa: CASSPTPLGEVFLRNTEAFF
d_call: TRBD1; v_call: TRBV6-5; cdr3_length: 16; cdr3_aa: CASSRRQGKPTGELFF
d_call: NA; v_call: TRBV5-1; cdr3_length: 17; cdr3_aa: CASSLSSRRHGDYGYTF
d_call: NA; v_call: TRBV20-1; cdr3_length: 13; cdr3_aa: CSAGQRGDYEQYF
d_call: NA; v_call: TRBV7-2; cdr3_length: 16; cdr3_aa: CASSLAGTTSGNTIYF
d_call: NA; v_call: TRBV12-3/TRBV12-4; cdr3_length: 12; cdr3_aa: CASSFRGYEQYF
d_call: NA; v_call: TRBV5-6; cdr3_length: 16; cdr3_aa: CASSLPLGVSDTEAFF
d_call: TRBD1; v_call: TRBV20-1; cdr3_length: 15; cdr3_aa: CSARSPGQGVSEQYF